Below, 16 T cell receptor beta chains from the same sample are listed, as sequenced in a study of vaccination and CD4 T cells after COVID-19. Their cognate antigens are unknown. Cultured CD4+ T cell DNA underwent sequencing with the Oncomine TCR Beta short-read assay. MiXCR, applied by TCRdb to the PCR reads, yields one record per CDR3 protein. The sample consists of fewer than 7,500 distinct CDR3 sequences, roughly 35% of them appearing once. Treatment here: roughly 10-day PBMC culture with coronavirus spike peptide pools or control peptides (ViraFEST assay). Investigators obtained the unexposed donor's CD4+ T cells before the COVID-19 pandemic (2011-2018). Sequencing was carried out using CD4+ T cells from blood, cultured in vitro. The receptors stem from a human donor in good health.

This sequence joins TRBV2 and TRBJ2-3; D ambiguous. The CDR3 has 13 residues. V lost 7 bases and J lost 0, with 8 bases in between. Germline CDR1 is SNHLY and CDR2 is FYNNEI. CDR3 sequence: CASTRPSTDTQYF. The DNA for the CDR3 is TGTGCCAGCACGCGACCGAGCACAGATACGCAGTATTTT.

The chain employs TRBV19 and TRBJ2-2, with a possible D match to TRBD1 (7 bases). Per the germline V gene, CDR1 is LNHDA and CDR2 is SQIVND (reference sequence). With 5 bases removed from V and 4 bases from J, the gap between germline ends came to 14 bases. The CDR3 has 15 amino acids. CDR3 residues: CASSRQGGLTGELFF. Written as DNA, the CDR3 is TGTGCCAGTAGTCGGCAGGGGGGCCTCACCGGGGAGCTGTTTTTT. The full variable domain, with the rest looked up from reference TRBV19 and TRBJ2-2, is DGGITQSPKYLFRKEGQNVTLSCEQNLNHDAMYWYRQDPGQGLRLIYYSQIVNDFQKGDIAEGYSVSREKKESFPLTVTSAQKNPTAFYLCASSRQGGLTGELFFGEGSRLTVL.

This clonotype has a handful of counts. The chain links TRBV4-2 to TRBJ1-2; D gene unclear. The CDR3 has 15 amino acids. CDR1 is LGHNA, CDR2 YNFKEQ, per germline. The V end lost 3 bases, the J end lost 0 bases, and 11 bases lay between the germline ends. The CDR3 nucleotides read TGTGCCAGCAGCCAGGAACACTCTACTAACTATGGCTACACCTTC. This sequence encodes CASSQEHSTNYGYTF.

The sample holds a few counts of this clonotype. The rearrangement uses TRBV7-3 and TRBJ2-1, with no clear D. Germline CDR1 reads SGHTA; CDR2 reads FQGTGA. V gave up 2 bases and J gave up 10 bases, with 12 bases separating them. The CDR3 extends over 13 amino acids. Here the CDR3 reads CASSLGLDREQFF. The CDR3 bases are TGTGCCAGCAGCTTAGGCTTAGATCGAGAGCAGTTCTTC.

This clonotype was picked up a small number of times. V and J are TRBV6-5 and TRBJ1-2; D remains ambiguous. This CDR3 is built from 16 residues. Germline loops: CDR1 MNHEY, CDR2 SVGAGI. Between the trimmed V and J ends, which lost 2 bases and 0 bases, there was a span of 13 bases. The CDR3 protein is CASSYMIAGPNYGYTF. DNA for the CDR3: TGTGCCAGCAGTTACATGATCGCTGGACCTAACTATGGCTACACCTTC.

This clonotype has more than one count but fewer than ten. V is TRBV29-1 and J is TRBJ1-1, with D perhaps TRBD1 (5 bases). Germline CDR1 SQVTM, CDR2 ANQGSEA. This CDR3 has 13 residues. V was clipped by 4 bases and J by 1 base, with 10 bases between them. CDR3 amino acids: CSVGGVRNTEAFF. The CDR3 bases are TGCAGCGTTGGGGGGGTACGGAACACTGAAGCTTTCTTT.

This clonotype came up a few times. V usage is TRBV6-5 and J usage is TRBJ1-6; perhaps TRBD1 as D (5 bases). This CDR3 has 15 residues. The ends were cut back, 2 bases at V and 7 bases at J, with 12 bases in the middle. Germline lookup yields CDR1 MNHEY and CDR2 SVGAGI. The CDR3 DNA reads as TGTGCCAGCAGTTACCTGCAGGGCTCCAATTCACCCCTCCACTTT. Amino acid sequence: CASSYLQGSNSPLHF.

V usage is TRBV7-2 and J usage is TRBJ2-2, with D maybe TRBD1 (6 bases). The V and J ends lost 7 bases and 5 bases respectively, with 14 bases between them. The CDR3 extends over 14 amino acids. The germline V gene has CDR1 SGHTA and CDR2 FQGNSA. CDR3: CTSTTGSRTGELFF. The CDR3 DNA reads TGTACCAGCACCACAGGGTCCCGGACCGGGGAGCTGTTTTTT. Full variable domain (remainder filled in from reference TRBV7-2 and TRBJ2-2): GAGVSQSPSNKVTEKGKDVELRCDPISGHTALYWYRQSLGQGLEFLIYFQGNSAPDKSGLPSDRFSAERTGGSVSTLTIQRTQQEDSAVYLCTSTTGSRTGELFFGEGSRLTVL.

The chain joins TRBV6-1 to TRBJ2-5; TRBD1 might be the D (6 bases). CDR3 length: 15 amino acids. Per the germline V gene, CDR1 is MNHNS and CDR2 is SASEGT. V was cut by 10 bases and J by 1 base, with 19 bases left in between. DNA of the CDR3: TGTGCCACTCGAGCCTTCGGGACACTCCAAGAGACCCAGTACTTC. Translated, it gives CATRAFGTLQETQYF.

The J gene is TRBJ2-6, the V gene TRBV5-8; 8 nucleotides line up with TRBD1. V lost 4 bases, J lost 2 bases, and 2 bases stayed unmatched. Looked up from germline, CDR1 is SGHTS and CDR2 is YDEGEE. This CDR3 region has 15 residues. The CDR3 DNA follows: TGTGCCAGCAGCGGACAGGGCGCTGGGGCCAACGTCCTGACTTTC. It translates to CASSGQGAGANVLTF.

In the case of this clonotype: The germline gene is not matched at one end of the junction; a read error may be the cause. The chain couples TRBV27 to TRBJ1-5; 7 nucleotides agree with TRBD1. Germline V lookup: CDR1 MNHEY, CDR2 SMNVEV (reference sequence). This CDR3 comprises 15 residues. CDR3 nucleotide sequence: TGTGCCAGCAGTTCCATTCAGGGGGGTAATCAGTCCCAGCATTTT. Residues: CASSSIQGGNQSQHF.

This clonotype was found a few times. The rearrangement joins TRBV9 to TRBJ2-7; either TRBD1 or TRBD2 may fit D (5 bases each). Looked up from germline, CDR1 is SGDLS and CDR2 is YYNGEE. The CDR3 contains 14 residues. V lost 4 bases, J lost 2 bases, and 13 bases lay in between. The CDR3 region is CASSPSGAPYEQYF. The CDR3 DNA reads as TGTGCCAGCAGCCCCTCCGGGGCGCCCTACGAGCAGTACTTC.

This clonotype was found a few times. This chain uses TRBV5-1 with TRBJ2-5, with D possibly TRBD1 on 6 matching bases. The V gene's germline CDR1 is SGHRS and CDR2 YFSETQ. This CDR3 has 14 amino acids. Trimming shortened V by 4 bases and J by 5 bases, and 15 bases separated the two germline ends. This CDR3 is CASSRDTPRETQYF. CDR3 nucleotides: TGCGCCAGCAGCAGGGACACCCCCCGGGAGACCCAGTACTTC.

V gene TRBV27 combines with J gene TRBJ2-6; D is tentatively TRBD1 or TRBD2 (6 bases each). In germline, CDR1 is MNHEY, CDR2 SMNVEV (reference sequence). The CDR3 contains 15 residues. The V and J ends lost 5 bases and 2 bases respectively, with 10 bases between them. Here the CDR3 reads CASSRGGPGANVLTF. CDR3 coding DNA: TGTGCCAGCAGTCGAGGGGGGCCTGGGGCCAACGTCCTGACTTTC.

The CDR3 DNA is TGTGCCAGCAGCTTCTTCGACAGGGAATCCACCTTC. Residues: CASSFFDRESTF. J is TRBJ1-2 and V is TRBV14, with 7 bases fitting TRBD1. The germline V gene has CDR1 SGHDN and CDR2 FVKESK. Trimming cost V 5 bases and J 13 bases; bases outside gene matches: 10. The CDR3 is made up of 12 amino acids.

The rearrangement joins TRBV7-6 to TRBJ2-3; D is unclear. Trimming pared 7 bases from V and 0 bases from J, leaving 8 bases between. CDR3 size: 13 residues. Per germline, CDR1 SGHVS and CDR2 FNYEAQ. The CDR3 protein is CASTPRSTDTQYF. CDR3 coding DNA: TGTGCCAGCACCCCACGGAGCACAGATACGCAGTATTTT.